The rows below give T cell receptor beta chains drawn from one sample of a study of cytomegalovirus exposure and HLA in healthy donors. Sequencing used immunoSEQ multiplex PCR; TCRdb keeps in-frame clones, though not all of them. The table includes tens of thousands of clones, roughly 63% detected once. Sequenced material: PBMCs. The receptors were sampled from a woman in her 30s in good health and CMV-seronegative. Both conserved end residues are part of each CDR3. Fields, in order: clone size, J gene, V gene, CDR3 protein. Not every row has a clone size; where given, it reads once, few, many or a size class.

-	TRBJ2-5	TRBV27	CASSFRRGSRETQYF
-	TRBJ1-2	TRBV11-2	CASSLSTGDHYGYTF
-	TRBJ1-6	TRBV10-2	CASIAGTGYNSPLHF
-	TRBJ2-7	TRBV4-1	CASSQVGRGNEQYF
-	TRBJ1-2	TRBV10-3	CATAGPSQGYTF
-	TRBJ2-2	TRBV5-1	CASSQLPQGGTGELFF
-	TRBJ2-3	TRBV7-3	CASSLRGSGTPSTDTQYF
-	TRBJ1-2	TRBV6-1	CASRADGLLYGYTF
few	TRBJ2-7	TRBV4-2	CASSQERAGGASRHYEQYF
-	TRBJ1-1	TRBV10-3	CAISVDRDTEAFF
-	TRBJ1-5	TRBV28	CASSLRVNQPQHF
few	TRBJ2-7	TRBV9	CASSATGTSHEQYF
-	TRBJ2-5	TRBV5-1	CASSLRRGLQETQYF
-	TRBJ1-3	TRBV4-1	CASSQDEVRRNTIYF
-	TRBJ2-3	TRBV5-6	CASSVRGSPSF